This entry lists 10 T cell receptor beta chains sequenced from one sample in a study of T cell repertoires in aging, cancer and after chemotherapy. Amplification of TCR beta used genomic DNA extracted from peripheral blood. A mixed TRB-A/B primer pool amplified rearranged TRB by multiplex touch-down PCR. TCRdb re-called the multiplex PCR reads with MiXCR, one entry per CDR3 protein. The repertoire holds around 3,100 distinct CDR3 sequences, with around 30% as singletons. The source material was blood. All receptors come from a human donor in good health.

Details on this clonotype: This may arise from a read error, as a much more abundant clone is one base away. The conserved closing phenylalanine or tryptophan is absent in this CDR3, likely reflecting a read error. The rearrangement joins TRBV12-3 or TRBV12-4 to TRBJ1-1; D is unresolved. V dropped 6 bases and J dropped 1 base, with 24 bases sitting between them. The length of the CDR3 is 18 residues. CDR3 protein: CASSLLFRKGMRNTEAFS. The CDR3 nucleotides are TGTGCCAGCAGCCTCCTCTTTCGTAAGGGAATGAGGAACACTGAAGCTTTCTCT.

Sample share makes this clonotype medium-sized. CDR3 sequence: CASSLAIEGRGETQYF. Written as DNA, the CDR3 is TGTGCCAGCAGCTTGGCCATTGAGGGGAGGGGAGAGACCCAGTACTTC. V and J are TRBV5-4 and TRBJ2-5; the match to TRBD2 covers 7 bases. The CDR3 contains 16 residues. Germline V gene sequence: CDR1 SGHNT, CDR2 YYREEE (reference sequence). V was clipped by 0 bases and J by 4 bases; unmatched bases: 9.

About this clonotype itself: Germline and junction disagree at one end, which may indicate a read error. This chain joins TRBV19 and TRBJ2-1; TRBD2 agrees at 16 bases. The germline CDR1 and CDR2 sequences are LNHDA and SQIVND (reference sequence). The CDR3 is made up of 18 amino acids. The CDR3 DNA reads as TGTGCCAGTAGTCCGCCGGGACTAGCGGGGGGGCCGGTCCATTTTCTGGTCTTC. Translating it yields CASSPPGLAGGPVHFLVF.

Within the sample, this clonotype is medium-sized. The chain recombines TRBV30 with TRBJ2-4; D is unclear. This CDR3 is built from 14 residues. Trimming left V 4 bases short and J 1 base short, with 11 bases between. Germline values: CDR1 GTSNPN, CDR2 SVGIG (reference sequence). In nucleotides, the CDR3 is TGTGCCTGGACCCCCGGGTCGGCCAAAAACATTCAGTACTTC. Residues: CAWTPGSAKNIQYF. Based on the CDR3 plus reference TRBV30 and TRBJ2-4, the full variable domain is SQTIHQWPATLVQPVGSPLSLECTVEGTSNPNLYWYRQAAGRGLQLLFYSVGIGQISSEVPQNLSASRPQDRQFILSSKKLLLSDSGFYLCAWTPGSAKNIQYFGAGTRLSVL.

Judged by abundance, this clonotype is large. The chain has TRBV6-1 and TRBJ1-4; D not resolved. Trimming stripped 6 bases from V and 8 bases from J, with 16 bases between. Germline V gene sequence: CDR1 MNHNS, CDR2 SASEGT. This CDR3 has 14 residues. Here the CDR3 DNA reads TGTGCCAGCAGCAACAAGGCAGAGGAGGAAAAACTGTTTTTT. This sequence encodes CASSNKAEEEKLFF.

This chain joins TRBV7-2 and TRBJ1-1; no reliable D call. Trimming shortened V by 4 bases and J by 11 bases, and 11 bases separated the two germline ends. The V gene's germline CDR1 is SGHTA and CDR2 FQGNSA. The CDR3 has 11 amino acids. CDR3 nucleotide sequence: TGTGCCAGCAGCTCCACACCCGACGCTTTCTTT. Translated, it gives CASSSTPDAFF. The whole variable domain, filled in from reference TRBV7-2 and TRBJ1-1, reads GAGVSQSPSNKVTEKGKDVELRCDPISGHTALYWYRQSLGQGLEFLIYFQGNSAPDKSGLPSDRFSAERTGGSVSTLTIQRTQQEDSAVYLCASSSTPDAFFGQGTRLTVV.

Concerning this clonotype: The conserved phenylalanine or tryptophan is not found at the CDR3 terminus, so this likely reflects a read error. This CDR3 reads CSVRTGEYNEQFL. CDR3 sequence (DNA): TGCAGCGTTCGAACAGGGGAGTACAATGAGCAGTTCTTA. The chain combines TRBV29-1 with TRBJ2-1, with 7 nucleotides matching TRBD1. J was trimmed by 4 bases and V by 5 bases; bases with no gene match: 5. This CDR3 is 13 amino acids long. The germline gives CDR1 SQVTM, CDR2 ANQGSEA.

This clonotype is deemed medium-sized. V is TRBV5-4 and J is TRBJ2-3; 16 bases agree with TRBD2. CDR1 is SGHNT, CDR2 YYREEE, per germline (reference sequence). V lost 4 bases to trimming and J lost 3 bases; unmatched junction nucleotides: 5. The CDR3 extends over 17 amino acids. CDR3 region: CASSPPGLAGGTDTQYF. DNA of the CDR3: TGTGCCAGCAGCCCACCGGGACTAGCGGGGGGGACAGATACGCAGTATTTT.

By sample share, this clonotype is medium-sized (0.01 to 0.1%). The gene calls are TRBV11-2 and TRBJ2-7; D is perhaps TRBD2 (5 bases). Germline CDR1 is SGHAT and CDR2 is FQNNGV. Trimming shortened V by 2 bases and J by 3 bases, and 17 bases separated the two germline ends. The CDR3 has 16 residues. The CDR3 loop is CASSLSPGLRFYEQYF. The CDR3 DNA reads as TGTGCCAGCAGCTTAAGCCCCGGACTGAGGTTCTACGAGCAGTACTTC.

By sample share, this clonotype is medium-sized. The gene calls are TRBV27 and TRBJ1-1; 8 bases fit TRBD1. The germline V gene encodes CDR1 MNHEY and CDR2 SMNVEV (reference sequence). With 5 bases clipped from V and 4 bases from J, the junction kept 9 bases outside the gene matches. The CDR3 loop spans 15 amino acids. CDR3 coding DNA: TGTGCCAGCAGTCCCAGACAGGGGTTGGGCACTGAAGCTTTCTTT. This encodes CASSPRQGLGTEAFF.